The 32 T cell receptor beta chains reported below all come from one sample, sequenced in a study of monozygotic twins with inflammatory bowel disease. TCRdb derives one entry per CDR3 protein from the 5' RACE reads, leaving out DNA. Its table records over 200,000 distinct CDR3 sequences. Sequencing input: blood. The receptors here all came from a human donor with ulcerative colitis or Crohn's disease, or a healthy co-twin of an affected twin (not recorded which).

V gene TRBV5-1 combines with J gene TRBJ1-1. This CDR3 is built from 12 residues. CDR1 and CDR2 from the germline V gene are SGHRS and YFSETQ. CDR3 region: CASTKNEVEAFF.

This rearrangement joins TRBV7-2 to TRBJ2-1; TCRdb indicates TRBD2, and absent DNA this call remains unverified. Germline lookup yields CDR1 SGHTA and CDR2 FQGNSA. CDR3 size: 11 residues. Here the CDR3 reads CASSSSPPQFF.

V and J are TRBV7-9 and TRBJ1-6. The CDR3 is made up of 12 amino acids. Germline lookup yields CDR1 SEHNR and CDR2 FQNEAQ (reference sequence). This CDR3 is CASSQYNSPLHF.

This chain links TRBV6-1 with TRBJ2-7; checking the TCRdb D call of TRBD2 is not possible without DNA. Germline lookup yields CDR1 MNHNS and CDR2 SASEGT. CDR3 length equals 16 residues. This CDR3 reads CASSVSGKISSYEQYF.

The genes are TRBV7-9 and TRBJ2-1; the TRBD1 assignment by TCRdb is unverifiable without DNA. CDR3 size: 15 residues. CDR1 and CDR2 (germline): SEHNR, FQNEAQ (reference sequence). This chain's CDR3 is CASSQAGGPNNEQFF.

The rearrangement links TRBV6-6 to TRBJ1-1; the TCRdb call, TRBD1, lacks DNA for checking. CDR3 length: 12 residues. CDR1 is MNHNY and CDR2 is SVGAGI in the germline V gene (reference sequence). CDR3 in amino acids: CASTAGDTEAFF.

The chain couples TRBV3-1 to TRBJ2-1; TCRdb lists TRBD2, though no DNA is available to test this call. Germline V gene sequence: CDR1 LGHDT, CDR2 YNNKEL (reference sequence). The CDR3 extends over 18 amino acids. CDR3 protein: CASSPREVGHGSYNEQFF.

The gene calls are TRBV12-3 or TRBV12-4 and TRBJ1-5; TCRdb proposes TRBD1, but this gene call is untestable without DNA. This CDR3 is built from 15 residues. CDR3 in amino acids: CASSPQGQGIQPQHF.

The chain carries TRBV6-5 and TRBJ2-2. This CDR3 region has 16 residues. From germline, CDR1 is MNHEY and CDR2 SVGAGI. CDR3 sequence: CASSYRVAADTGELFF.

The chain is built from TRBV3-1 and TRBJ1-1. Per germline, CDR1 LGHDT and CDR2 YNNKEL (reference sequence). This CDR3 has 14 amino acids. The CDR3 loop reads CASSRKEGITEAFF.

This sequence joins TRBV12-3 or TRBV12-4 and TRBJ2-2; with no DNA, the TCRdb D assignment of TRBD1 cannot be verified. The CDR3 spans 16 residues. This CDR3 reads CASTPLGTSAAGELFF.

CDR3 protein: CASSTGTVAANEAFF. The chain employs TRBV5-1 and TRBJ1-1; TCRdb picks TRBD1, but there is no DNA to check that call. Germline CDR1 and CDR2: SGHRS and YFSETQ. This CDR3 spans 15 amino acids.

CDR3 residues: CTSSGPGTDNSPLHF. The rearrangement uses TRBV2 and TRBJ1-6; the TRBD1 assignment by TCRdb is unverifiable without DNA. Germline loops: CDR1 SNHLY, CDR2 FYNNEI. CDR3 length: 15 amino acids.

J is TRBJ1-5 and V is TRBV3-1. Germline V gene data show CDR1 as LGHDT and CDR2 as YNNKEL (reference sequence). This CDR3 comprises 14 residues. CDR3 sequence reads: CASSQGLSNQPQHF. Full variable domain (missing parts from reference TRBV3-1 and TRBJ1-5): DTAVSQTPKYLVTQMGNDKSIKCEQNLGHDTMYWYKQDSKKFLKIMFSYNNKELIINETVPNRFSPKSPDKAHLNLHINSLELGDSAVYFCASSQGLSNQPQHFGDGTRLSIL.

This rearrangement joins TRBV5-1 to TRBJ2-2; the TCRdb call, TRBD1, lacks DNA for checking. Germline V CDR1 and CDR2: SGHRS, YFSETQ. The CDR3 is 15 residues long. The CDR3 reads CASSPGTANTGELFF.

The chain recombines TRBV15 with TRBJ1-5. The CDR3 runs 17 residues. Looked up from germline, CDR1 is LNHNV and CDR2 is YYDKDF (reference sequence). CDR3 in amino acids: CATSRERGQVSNQPQHF.

The chain employs TRBV19 and TRBJ1-2. This CDR3 has 14 amino acids. Looked up from germline, CDR1 is LNHDA and CDR2 is SQIVND (reference sequence). The CDR3: CASRKIPANYGYTF.

The chain joins TRBV5-1 to TRBJ2-2; TCRdb's D call of TRBD2 is untestable without DNA. CDR1 and CDR2 from the germline V gene are SGHRS and YFSETQ. The CDR3 loop spans 14 amino acids. CDR3 amino acids: CASSLGGLTGELFF.

The chain carries TRBV2 and TRBJ2-2; there is no DNA to check the TCRdb D call of TRBD2. From germline, CDR1 is SNHLY and CDR2 FYNNEI. The CDR3 consists of 14 residues. CDR3 region: CASKSGGNTGELFF.

The chain combines TRBV5-1 with TRBJ2-2; lacking DNA, the TRBD1 call made by TCRdb goes unchecked. This CDR3 contains 14 residues. Germline assignment: CDR1 SGHRS and CDR2 YFSETQ. The chain's CDR3 is CASSRTLNTGELFF.

J is TRBJ1-3 and V is TRBV5-1; absent DNA, TCRdb's TRBD1 call cannot be checked. CDR1 and CDR2 from the germline V gene are SGHRS and YFSETQ. The CDR3 spans 16 residues. CDR3 region: CASRAGPFFSGNTIYF.

The rearrangement links TRBV4-1 to TRBJ1-4. Germline values: CDR1 MGHRA, CDR2 YSYEKL. The length of the CDR3 is 16 residues. The CDR3 protein is CASSQDVAGPNEKLFF.

The J gene is TRBJ2-6, the V gene TRBV18; TCRdb reports TRBD1, a call that lacks DNA to check it against. The CDR3 totals 18 residues. Germline loops: CDR1 KGHSH, CDR2 LQKENI. The chain's CDR3 is CASSPVPGSVFGANVLTF.

V usage is TRBV6-5 and J usage is TRBJ2-3. This CDR3 comprises 16 residues. Germline CDR1 and CDR2: MNHEY and SVGAGI. This CDR3 reads CASSYSTASMTDTQYF.

The genes are TRBV4-1 and TRBJ1-1; no DNA is available, so the TRBD1 call from TCRdb remains unchecked. Germline V gene lookup returns CDR1 MGHRA and CDR2 YSYEKL. This CDR3 contains 15 residues. The CDR3 sequence: CASSRSWTVNTEAFF.

The V and J genes are TRBV24-1 and TRBJ2-1; the D gene TCRdb calls, TRBD2, cannot be checked with no DNA. There are 12 residues in the CDR3. CDR1 and CDR2 (germline): KGHDR, SFDVKD. CDR3 amino acids: CAAGTSGREQLF.

The rearrangement uses TRBV7-6 and TRBJ1-2; TCRdb selects TRBD1, and the lack of DNA leaves this call unchecked. Germline CDR1 and CDR2: SGHVS and FNYEAQ. The CDR3 spans 17 residues. Here the CDR3 reads CASSSFLAHRDNYGYTF.

The genes are TRBV18 and TRBJ1-3. Germline lookup yields CDR1 KGHSH and CDR2 LQKENI. This CDR3 comprises 15 residues. The CDR3 sequence: CASSPSRSPGNTIYF.

The CDR3 sequence is CASSQISYGELFF. The gene calls are TRBV4-2 and TRBJ2-2. CDR3 size: 13 residues. Per the germline V gene, CDR1 is LGHNA and CDR2 is YNFKEQ.

This chain joins TRBV4-2 and TRBJ2-2; TCRdb outputs TRBD2, but without DNA this stays unchecked. The CDR3 is made up of 19 amino acids. In germline, CDR1 is LGHNA, CDR2 YNFKEQ. The CDR3 sequence: CASSQEKSGGALVTGELFF.

The rearrangement links TRBV29-1 to TRBJ1-1; the D gene TCRdb calls, TRBD1, cannot be checked with no DNA. This CDR3 is built from 16 residues. Germline CDR1 is SQVTM and CDR2 is ANQGSEA. Here the CDR3 reads CSVFPPRGGVRTEAFF. The complete variable domain, with remaining parts taken from reference TRBV29-1 and TRBJ1-1, reads SAVISQKPSRDICQRGTSLTIQCQVDSQVTMMFWYRQQPGQSLTLIATANQGSEATYESGFVIDKFPISRPNLTFSTLTVSNMSPEDSSIYLCSVFPPRGGVRTEAFFGQGTRLTVV.

The V call is TRBV7-7, the J call TRBJ2-3; TCRdb's D gene call, TRBD2, goes unchecked for lack of DNA. This CDR3 spans 15 amino acids. Germline V gene sequence: CDR1 SSHAT, CDR2 FNYEAQ (reference sequence). The CDR3 here is CASSYSTSGTDTQYF. The complete variable domain, with remaining parts taken from reference TRBV7-7 and TRBJ2-3, reads GAGVSQSPRYKVTKRGQDVTLRCDPISSHATLYWYQQALGQGPEFLTYFNYEAQPDKSGLPSDRFSAERPEGSISTLTIQRTEQRDSAMYRCASSYSTSGTDTQYFGPGTRLTVL.